What follows are 9 T cell receptor beta chains derived from one specimen sequenced in a study of T cell responses to AZD1222 COVID-19 vaccine (dated by TCRdb to the early 2020s). The meaning of the sample's time point label: about 28 days (+/-7) after the second vaccine dose. Libraries were prepared through the immunoSEQ multiplex PCR assay. What TCRdb holds here is the immuneACCESS table cut down to in-frame rearrangements. Part of the clones is not present; checked against another copy, under half of the missing clones reflect an unresolved V gene, and the others are unexplained. This sample lists about 60,000 clones; 70% to 80% were detected once. Clones ranked in the top ten supply less than 4.5% of the sample. This specimen was peripheral blood, taken 28 days after the second AZD1222 dose. All receptors derive from an adult who received the AZD1222 COVID-19 vaccine.

V and J are TRBV12-5 and TRBJ1-1; D is unresolved. Trimming removed 5 bases from V and 3 bases from J, with 13 bases in between. Germline assignment: CDR1 LGHNT and CDR2 FRNRAP. CDR3 length equals 14 residues. The CDR3 loop is CASGRALTDTEAFF. The CDR3 region has the DNA TGTGCTAGTGGTCGGGCATTGACCGACACTGAAGCTTTCTTT.

This clone has more than one count but fewer than ten. This sequence joins TRBV7-8 and TRBJ1-2; D is unclear. Germline V CDR1 and CDR2: SGHVS, FQNEAQ. Trimming took off 3 bases at V and 0 bases at J, with 11 bases between the two ends. This CDR3 region has 15 residues. CDR3 loop: CASSFEAISNYGYTF. The CDR3 DNA is TGTGCCAGCAGCTTTGAAGCAATCTCTAACTATGGCTACACCTTC.

J is TRBJ1-2 and V is TRBV7-2, with 7 positions matching TRBD1. J lost 6 bases, V lost 0 bases, and 1 base had no gene match. Germline V gene lookup returns CDR1 SGHTA and CDR2 FQGNSA. This CDR3 has 13 amino acids. The CDR3 nucleotides read TGTGCCAGCAGCTTAGCCGGGACAGATGGCTACACCTTC. It translates to CASSLAGTDGYTF.

This clone occurred a few times. V and J are TRBV2 and TRBJ1-1, with a tentative D call TRBD1 (6 bases). This CDR3 is 17 amino acids long. V dropped 1 base and J dropped 4 bases, with 19 bases sitting between them. The germline V gene has CDR1 SNHLY and CDR2 FYNNEI. CDR3 coding DNA: TGTGCCAGCAGTGAAGGGGCCTTAGGGGGGAGAAGCACTGAAGCTTTCTTT. It encodes CASSEGALGGRSTEAFF. Using reference TRBV2 and TRBJ1-1 for the parts outside the CDR3, the full variable domain is EPEVTQTPSHQVTQMGQEVILRCVPISNHLYFYWYRQILGQKVEFLVSFYNNEISEKSEIFDDQFSVERPDGSNFTLKIRSTKLEDSAMYFCASSEGALGGRSTEAFFGQGTRLTVV.

This rearrangement joins TRBV14 to TRBJ2-7, with 7 nucleotides matching TRBD1. CDR1 is SGHDN, CDR2 FVKESK, per germline. The trim removed 5 bases at V and 3 bases at J, leaving 4 bases unmatched. There are 13 residues in the CDR3. CDR3 amino acids: CASSWDRYYEQYF. The DNA for the CDR3 is TGTGCCAGCAGCTGGGACAGATACTACGAGCAGTACTTC.

The chain has TRBV28 and TRBJ1-6; D may be TRBD1 (5 bases). Germline V gene data show CDR1 as MDHEN and CDR2 as SYDVKM. This CDR3 has 15 residues. The V and J ends lost 5 bases and 7 bases respectively, with 15 bases between them. The CDR3 here is CASSLRVGVNSPLHF. CDR3 DNA sequence: TGTGCCAGCAGTCTACGGGTGGGGGTGAATTCACCCCTCCACTTT.

The V gene is TRBV10-3, the J gene TRBJ2-1, with D perhaps matching TRBD1 or TRBD2 (5 bases each). V lost 1 base and J lost 7, with 17 bases in between. CDR1 is ENHRY and CDR2 is SYGVKD in the germline V gene. The CDR3 has 16 residues. The CDR3: CAISELGVFSQNEQFF. In DNA form, the CDR3 reads TGTGCCATCAGTGAGTTGGGGGTTTTCTCTCAGAATGAGCAGTTCTTC.

About this clone itself: The conserved phenylalanine or tryptophan normally closing the CDR3 is absent here, so this likely arose from a read error. The limits of the CDR3 on the DNA are not certain, so only TCRdb's listed CDR3 is given. The chain uses TRBV7-6 and TRBJ1-2. The CDR3 is 16 amino acids in total, end residues counted. Per the germline V gene, CDR1 is SGHVS and CDR2 is FNYEAQ. The CDR3 protein is CASSVIGGTSILVGSS.

J is TRBJ1-1 and V is TRBV6-1, with no clear D. The germline V and J ends were trimmed by 0 bases and 1 base, with 6 bases remaining between them. The length of the CDR3 is 14 residues. Germline CDR1 and CDR2: MNHNS and SASEGT. CDR3 sequence: CASSEARWNTEAFF. The CDR3, as DNA: TGTGCCAGCAGTGAAGCCCGCTGGAACACTGAAGCTTTCTTT.